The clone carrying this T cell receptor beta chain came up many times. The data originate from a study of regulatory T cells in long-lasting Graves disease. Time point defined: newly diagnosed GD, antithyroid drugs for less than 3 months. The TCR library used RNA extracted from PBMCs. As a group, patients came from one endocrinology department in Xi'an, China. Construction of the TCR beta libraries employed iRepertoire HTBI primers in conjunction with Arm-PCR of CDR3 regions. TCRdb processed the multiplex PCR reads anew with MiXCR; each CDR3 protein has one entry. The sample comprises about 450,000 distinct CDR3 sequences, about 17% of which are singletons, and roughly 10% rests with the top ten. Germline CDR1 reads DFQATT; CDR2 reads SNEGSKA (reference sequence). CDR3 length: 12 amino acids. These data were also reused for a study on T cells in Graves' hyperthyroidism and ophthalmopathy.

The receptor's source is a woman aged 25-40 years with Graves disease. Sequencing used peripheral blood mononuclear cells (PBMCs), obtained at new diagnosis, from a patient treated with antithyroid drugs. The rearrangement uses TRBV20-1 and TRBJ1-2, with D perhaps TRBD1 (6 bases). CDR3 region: CSSWTEPYGYTF. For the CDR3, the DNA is TGCTCCAGCTGGACAGAACCATATGGCTACACCTTC.